A selection of T cell receptor beta chains follows, all from one sample in a study of CD4 T cells in relation to SARS-CoV-2 and coronaviruses. Data came from immunoSEQ multiplex PCR; TCRdb stores just in-frame clones and leaves some out. The table has tens of thousands of clones, over 75% seen once; the top ten hold about 3%. Material for sequencing was memory CD4+ T cells from PBMCs. Receptor source: an adult with COVID-19. The CDR3 runs from the conserved cysteine through the conserved F or W. The D gene is left open where the match is weak. Size is stated for part of the rows, as once, few or many counts, or as a class when the clone is expanded.

size	V	J	D	DNA	CDR3
NA	TRBV5-6	TRBJ2-7	TRBD1	TGTGCCAGCAGCCGTCGACAGGGAAGTAGCGAGCAGTACTTC	CASSRRQGSSEQYF
NA	TRBV7-2	TRBJ2-2	TRBD2	TGTGCCAGCAGCCTCCAGCTAGCGGCGAACACCGGGGAGCTGTTTTTT	CASSLQLAANTGELFF
NA	TRBV30	TRBJ2-5	NA	TGTGCCTGGGGGGCAGGTATACAAGAGACCCAGTACTTC	CAWGAGIQETQYF
NA	TRBV24-1	TRBJ2-6	NA	TGTGCCACCAGTGATTTAAAGGGCTCTGGGGCCAACGTCCTGACTTTC	CATSDLKGSGANVLTF
NA	TRBV4-3	TRBJ2-3	NA	TGCGCCAGCAGCTCCAGGGATACGCAGTATTTT	CASSSRDTQYF
NA	TRBV11-2	TRBJ2-7	TRBD1	TGTGCCAGCAGCCGCGGGACAGGGGTTCAATACGAGCAGTACTTC	CASSRGTGVQYEQYF
NA	TRBV3-1/TRBV3-2	TRBJ2-6	NA	TGTGCCAGCAGCCAAGTTCACGGGTCTGGGGCCAACGTCCTGACTTTC	CASSQVHGSGANVLTF
NA	TRBV10-3	TRBJ2-2	TRBD2	TGTGCCATCAGTGAATCGGGACTAGCGGGAAGAACCGGGGAGCTGTTTTTT	CAISESGLAGRTGELFF
NA	TRBV6-2/TRBV6-3	TRBJ2-4	NA	TGTGCCAGCAGTTCCGGGACGGGAGCTAGGAACATTCAGTACTTC	CASSSGTGARNIQYF
NA	TRBV7-8	TRBJ1-5	TRBD1	TGTGCCAGCAGCCTCGGACAGGCTCTAAATCAGCCCCAGCATTTT	CASSLGQALNQPQHF
few	TRBV18	TRBJ2-1	TRBD1	TGTGCCAGCTCACCTGGACAGGGGTTGGATGAGCAGTTCTTC	CASSPGQGLDEQFF
NA	TRBV25-1	TRBJ1-1	NA	TGTGCCAGCAGTGATTTCCAAGGGGGAGCTTTCTTT	CASSDFQGGAFF
NA	TRBV28	TRBJ2-7	NA	TGTGCCAGCACCGCAGGGGGGTCCGAGCAGTACTTC	CASTAGGSEQYF
NA	TRBV11-1	TRBJ2-7	NA	TGTGCCAGCAGCTTAGCACCGGACAGCGAGTACGAGCAGTACTTC	CASSLAPDSEYEQYF
NA	TRBV7-9	TRBJ1-2	TRBD1	TGTGCCAGCAGCAATAGGGGGCCCTATGGCTACACCTTC	CASSNRGPYGYTF
NA	TRBV5-6	TRBJ1-2	TRBD1	TGTGCCAGCAGCAAGGCTAGACAGGGGGCGCAAGGCTACACCTTC	CASSKARQGAQGYTF
once	TRBV30	TRBJ1-3	TRBD1	TGTGCCTGGAGTACGACAGGGGTTAACACCATATATTTT	CAWSTTGVNTIYF
NA	TRBV27	TRBJ2-3	TRBD2	TGTGCCAGCAGTTTAGGGACTAGCGGGAATACGCAGTATTTT	CASSLGTSGNTQYF
NA	TRBV5-1	TRBJ2-3	NA	TGCGCCAGCAGCTTGGTCCAGCGGCACACAGATACGCAGTATTTT	CASSLVQRHTDTQYF
NA	TRBV12-3/TRBV12-4	TRBJ1-5	NA	TGTGCCAGCAGTTTTTCCAGTCATCAGCCCCAGCATTTT	CASSFSSHQPQHF
NA	TRBV5-1	TRBJ1-2	TRBD1	TGCGCCAGCAGCTTACAGGGGGCGAACTATGGCTACACCTTC	CASSLQGANYGYTF
NA	TRBV2	TRBJ1-1	NA	TGTGCCAGCAGGGGATGGGGGAACACTGAAGCTTTCTTT	CASRGWGNTEAFF
NA	TRBV2	TRBJ2-3	NA	TGTGCCAGCAGCCAACGAGGGGGAGGGCCGATCACAGATACGCAGTATTTT	CASSQRGGGPITDTQYF
few	TRBV7-9	TRBJ2-1	NA	TGTGCCAGCAGCTTCCCGAGAAATGAGCAGTTCTTC	CASSFPRNEQFF
once	TRBV6-5	TRBJ1-2	TRBD1	TGTGCCACCACGACAGGGCACTATGGCTACACCTTC	CATTTGHYGYTF
NA	TRBV18	TRBJ2-4	NA	TGTGCCAGCTCACCCGGACAGAAAAACATTCAGTACTTC	CASSPGQKNIQYF
NA	TRBV12-3/TRBV12-4	TRBJ2-3	NA	TGTGCCAGCACGCGCGAGGGTTCTGATACGCAGTATTTT	CASTREGSDTQYF
NA	TRBV30	TRBJ2-1	TRBD2	TGTGCCTGGAGTGTACAAAGGCTAGCGGGAGTTAAGTTCTTC	CAWSVQRLAGVKFF
NA	TRBV7-9	TRBJ2-3	NA	TGTGCCAGCAGCTTTTCCGCAGATACGCAGTATTTT	CASSFSADTQYF
NA	TRBV2	TRBJ1-3	TRBD1	TGTGCCAGCAGTTCGGACAGGTTTGAAAACACCATATATTTT	CASSSDRFENTIYF
NA	TRBV27	TRBJ2-5	TRBD1	TGTGCCAGCAGTTTGTTGGGACAGAGGGTCGGTAGGGAGACCCAGTACTTC	CASSLLGQRVGRETQYF
NA	TRBV5-4	TRBJ2-7	TRBD1	TGTGCCAGCAGCGGACAGGCCACCTACGAGCAGTACTTC	CASSGQATYEQYF
few	TRBV6-5	TRBJ1-5	NA	TGTGCCAGCAGTCTGGGGGGGAGTCAGCCCCAGCATTTT	CASSLGGSQPQHF
NA	TRBV18	TRBJ2-5	NA	TGTGCCAGTACAGAGTACCAAGAGACCCAGTACTTC	CASTEYQETQYF
NA	TRBV7-2	TRBJ2-7	NA	TGTGCCAGCAGCTTCACTCAGGGGTCCTACGAGCAGTACTTC	CASSFTQGSYEQYF
NA	TRBV3-1/TRBV3-2	TRBJ1-1	NA	TGTGCCAGCAGCCAAAATGGGATAGCGAACACTGAAGCTTTCTTT	CASSQNGIANTEAFF
NA	TRBV6-5	TRBJ2-7	TRBD2	TGTGCCAGCAGTAGGGGACGGGAGGTTCCGGAGTACTTC	CASSRGREVPEYF
NA	TRBV10-3	TRBJ2-1	TRBD2	TGTGCCATCAGTGGGACTAGCGGGAAGAATGAGCAGTTCTTC	CAISGTSGKNEQFF
NA	TRBV19	TRBJ1-6	NA	TGTGCCAGTAGTATTGAGAGCGGCTCCTATAATTCACCCCTCCACTTT	CASSIESGSYNSPLHF
NA	TRBV19	TRBJ2-1	NA	TGTGCCAGTACGCGGTTTTTAGCGGACAATGAGCAGTTCTTC	CASTRFLADNEQFF
NA	TRBV4-1	TRBJ2-1	TRBD2	TGCGCCAGCAGCCAAGATCTTCCTAGCGGGTGGGATGAGCAGTTCTTC	CASSQDLPSGWDEQFF
NA	TRBV19	TRBJ2-7	NA	TGTGCCAGTAGTATAGTCGGCCCCCACGACGAGCAGTACTTC	CASSIVGPHDEQYF
NA	TRBV28	TRBJ2-3	NA	TGTGCCAGCAATCTAGGGTGGAGTAATACGCAGTATTTT	CASNLGWSNTQYF
NA	TRBV3-1/TRBV3-2	TRBJ1-2	TRBD1	TGTGCCAGCAGCCAACACCCGACAGGGGTCGAAGGCTACACCTTC	CASSQHPTGVEGYTF
NA	TRBV7-9	TRBJ2-1	TRBD2	TGTGCCAGCAGCTCCACCAGACCGACTAGCGGCGCCTACAATGAGCAGTTCTTC	CASSSTRPTSGAYNEQFF
NA	TRBV5-1	TRBJ1-6	TRBD1	TGCGCCAGCAGCGTGGGACAGGCTATCAATTCACCCCTCCACTTT	CASSVGQAINSPLHF
NA	TRBV27	TRBJ2-5	NA	TGTGCCAGCTCCTCCCAAGGGGCCATTGCGGAGACCCAGTACTTC	CASSSQGAIAETQYF
NA	TRBV18	TRBJ1-1	TRBD1	TGTGCCAGCTCTCCGAGGACAGGGGGAGCTTTCTTT	CASSPRTGGAFF
NA	TRBV30	TRBJ1-2	NA	TGTGCCTGGACCCTCGCGACCTATGGCTACACCTTC	CAWTLATYGYTF
NA	TRBV6-4	TRBJ2-1	TRBD2	TGTGCCAGCAGTGACTCGGCGGGAGGTATGGATGAGCAGTTCTTC	CASSDSAGGMDEQFF
NA	TRBV5-1	TRBJ2-4	NA	TGCGCCAGCAGCTTCAGTGGGGAGTGGGGCATTCAGTACTTC	CASSFSGEWGIQYF
NA	TRBV12-3/TRBV12-4	TRBJ2-3	NA	TGTGCCAGCAGCCGCGGGACAAGGCAGTATTTT	CASSRGTRQYF
NA	TRBV3-1/TRBV3-2	TRBJ2-3	TRBD1	TGTGCCAGCAGCCCCCTGGGACAGAACACAGATACGCAGTATTTT	CASSPLGQNTDTQYF
NA	TRBV10-3	TRBJ2-2	NA	TGTGCCATCAGTGAGTCGGATGGTCCCGGGGAGCTGTTTTTT	CAISESDGPGELFF
NA	TRBV29-1	TRBJ1-2	NA	TGCAGCGTTGAAAGAACTAACTATGGCTACACCTTC	CSVERTNYGYTF